The present T cell receptor beta chain was sequenced within a study of blood T cell repertoires in COVID-19. At the level of the study: The cDNA or gDNA used as material had been derived from T cells, B-cell-depleted T cells, or PBMCs.

As handled by the study authors: Estimates of nucleated cell counts were drawn from the amplification of reference gene primers. Using immunoSEQ multiplex PCR, the repertoire was profiled, and TCRdb retains in-frame clones only, with some absent. V and J calls and clone size are given by that table; D and trimming were obtained from the DNA. The sample has around 150,000 clones, approximately 81% seen once; the top ten hold 2.5% to 4%. The sequencing sample was made of peripheral blood. This receptor was identified in a human donor with acute or convalescent COVID-19. The donor label of this sample is uncertain.

The CDR3: CASSPARGLSGELFF. The CDR3 coding sequence is TGTGCCAGCTCACCGGCCCGGGGACTTTCAGGGGAGCTGTTTTTT. This chain joins TRBV18 and TRBJ2-2, with D possibly being TRBD2 (6 bases). The CDR3 is made up of 15 amino acids. Trimming stripped 3 bases from V and 8 bases from J, with 16 bases between. CDR1 is KGHSH and CDR2 is LQKENI in the germline V gene.